The sample holds one count of the clone carrying this TCR beta chain. Its antigen remains unidentified. The entry originates in a study of cytomegalovirus exposure and HLA in healthy donors. Losses at the gene ends were 6 bases for V and 6 bases for J; bases not matched to a gene: 16. Germline CDR1 and CDR2: MNHEY and SMNVEV (reference sequence). The CDR3 runs 16 residues. The protocol was immunoSEQ multiplex PCR, while the TCRdb copy is restricted to in-frame clones and leaves out a portion. The sample lists about 38,000 clones; 80% to 95% were seen once. Overall study findings and caveats: Usually a TCR sequence was rare, but some public TCRs were found in many donors.

The J gene is TRBJ2-7, the V gene TRBV27; 8 bases map to TRBD1. The clonotype comes from a man aged 18 to 30 in good health and CMV-seronegative. Sequenced material: PBMCs. CDR3 region: CASSLLTGGNHPEQYF. The CDR3 bases are TGTGCCAGCAGCCTCTTAACAGGGGGTAACCACCCCGAGCAGTACTTC.